This T cell receptor beta chain was captured by sequencing in a study of blood T cell repertoires in COVID-19. Study in general: PBMCs, B-cell-depleted T cells, or T cells provided the cDNA or gDNA that made up the material.

For recovered donors of Cohort 3, there were two negative PCRs, clearance, or symptom resolution. The data were produced by immunoSEQ multiplex PCR, yet TCRdb's version contains in-frame clones alone and is incomplete. Of under 350,000 clones detected, under 90% appear once; the ten largest clones hold 1.7%. This CDR3 is built from 17 residues. The V gene end was trimmed by 4 bases and the J gene end by 4 bases; junction bases not matched to a gene: 11. Germline V gene sequence: CDR1 LGHDT, CDR2 YNNKEL (reference sequence). This clone occurred once. Material for sequencing was PBMCs or T cells enriched from blood (not recorded which). The V gene is TRBV3-1 (or the pseudogene TRBV3-2), the J gene TRBJ2-1; 9 positions agree with TRBD1. The receptor comes from a woman between 40 and 55 years old who had recovered from COVID-19. The DNA of the CDR3 is TGTGCCAGCAGCCCATCACAGGGGGCGACACGATACAATGAGCAGTTCTTC. Its translation is CASSPSQGATRYNEQFF.